These 9 T cell receptor beta chains were all obtained from the same sample, sequenced in a study of blood T cell repertoires in COVID-19. Here immunoSEQ multiplex PCR was the method, and the copy in TCRdb shows in-frame clones only, minus some. The sample lists about 470,000 clones, 87% occurring once. The material sequenced was PBMCs or T cells enriched from blood (not recorded which). These receptors were obtained from a woman younger than 30 who had recovered from COVID-19.

The V call is TRBV5-4, the J call TRBJ2-3; TRBD2 is a possible D gene (5 bases). The CDR3 consists of 14 residues. Between the trimmed V and J ends, which lost 2 bases and 4 bases, there was a span of 11 bases. Germline assignment: CDR1 SGHNT and CDR2 YYREEE (reference sequence). The DNA for the CDR3 is TGTGCCAGCAGCTTAGGTATCGGGGCAGATACGCAGTATTTT. Amino acids: CASSLGIGADTQYF.

The chain links TRBV2 to TRBJ1-2; TRBD1 might be the D (5 bases). V lost 0 bases and J 4 bases, leaving 12 bases between the germline ends. The CDR3 spans 15 residues. Germline V gene lookup returns CDR1 SNHLY and CDR2 FYNNEI. CDR3 amino acids: CASSEAGGGRYGYTF. CDR3 sequence (DNA): TGTGCCAGCAGTGAAGCCGGGGGAGGACGCTATGGCTACACCTTC.

This clone was seen only a few times. The rearrangement joins TRBV30 to TRBJ2-1, with 7 nucleotides matching TRBD1. CDR1 is GTSNPN, CDR2 SVGIG, per germline (reference sequence). V lost 5 bases and J lost 10; bases outside the gene matches: 8. The CDR3 runs to 12 residues. The DNA for the CDR3 is TGTGCCTGGTCCGGACAGGTGGGAGAGCAGTTCTTC. Its translation is CAWSGQVGEQFF. Supplemented by reference TRBV30 and TRBJ2-1, the full variable domain reads SQTIHQWPATLVQPVGSPLSLECTVEGTSNPNLYWYRQAAGRGLQLLFYSVGIGQISSEVPQNLSASRPQDRQFILSSKKLLLSDSGFYLCAWSGQVGEQFFGPGTRLTVL.

This clone appeared a single time. This rearrangement joins TRBV5-4 to TRBJ2-7; TRBD2 is a possible D gene (6 bases). Germline V gene sequence: CDR1 SGHNT, CDR2 YYREEE (reference sequence). Trimming pared 6 bases from V and 5 bases from J, leaving 15 bases between. CDR3 length: 13 residues. Written as DNA, the CDR3 is TGTGCCAGCACTCGGGAGAGGGAGGACGAGCAGTACTTC. Protein: CASTREREDEQYF.

The chain recombines TRBV25-1 with TRBJ2-3, with unresolved D. Germline CDR1 reads MGHDK; CDR2 reads SYGVNS. V was cut by 2 bases and J by 2 bases, with 11 bases left in between. CDR3 length: 15 amino acids. This CDR3 is CASSEPRTVTDTQYF. DNA of the CDR3: TGTGCCAGCAGTGAACCCAGAACCGTCACAGATACGCAGTATTTT.

The CDR3 loop is CASSQEGASGGRNNEQFF. In DNA form, the CDR3 reads TGTGCCAGCAGCCAAGAGGGGGCTAGCGGGGGCCGCAACAATGAGCAGTTCTTC. V and J are TRBV3-1 (or the pseudogene TRBV3-2) and TRBJ2-1; TRBD2 agrees at 10 bases. Losses at the gene ends were 0 bases for V and 5 bases for J; bases not matched to a gene: 10. The CDR3 spans 18 residues. Germline CDR1 is LGHDT and CDR2 is YNNKEL (reference sequence).

V gene TRBV2 combines with J gene TRBJ2-1; D unresolved. Trimming stripped 7 bases from V and 5 bases from J, with 12 bases between. The CDR3 loop spans 13 amino acids. From germline, CDR1 is SNHLY and CDR2 FYNNEI. CDR3 in amino acids: CASTYPFNNEQFF. Here the CDR3 DNA reads TGTGCCAGCACCTACCCCTTCAACAATGAGCAGTTCTTC.

The chain uses TRBV23-1 and TRBJ2-7, with 11 bases matching TRBD2. TRBV23-1 is filed as an ORF, its function uncertain. The CDR3 sequence is 17 residues long. The ends lost 6 bases at V and 2 bases at J; junction bases unmatched: 12. The CDR3 coding sequence is TGCGCCAGCAGACTAGCGGGGGCCTGGCGAAACACCTACGAGCAGTACTTC. Translating it yields CASRLAGAWRNTYEQYF.

This clone was detected once. The chain combines TRBV6-5 with TRBJ2-7; D is possibly TRBD1 (8 bases). This CDR3 has 15 amino acids. Germline CDR1 MNHEY, CDR2 SVGAGI. V was shortened by 0 bases and J by 4 bases, with 13 bases between the two germline ends. The CDR3 DNA sequence: TGTGCCAGCAGTTACTCCAACAGGGGGGGGTACGAGCAGTACTTC. Translating gives CASSYSNRGGYEQYF.